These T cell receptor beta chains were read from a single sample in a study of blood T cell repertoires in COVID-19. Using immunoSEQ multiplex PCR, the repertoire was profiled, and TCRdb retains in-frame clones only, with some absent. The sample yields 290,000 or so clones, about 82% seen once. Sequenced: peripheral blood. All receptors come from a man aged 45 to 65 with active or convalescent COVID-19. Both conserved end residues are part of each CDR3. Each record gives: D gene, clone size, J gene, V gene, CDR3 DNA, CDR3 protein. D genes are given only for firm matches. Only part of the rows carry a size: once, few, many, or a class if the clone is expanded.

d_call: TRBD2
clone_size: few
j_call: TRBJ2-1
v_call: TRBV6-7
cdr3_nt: TGTGCCAGCATGGGAGGGAGGGCCTACCATTACAATGAGCAGTTCTTC
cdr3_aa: CASMGGRAYHYNEQFF

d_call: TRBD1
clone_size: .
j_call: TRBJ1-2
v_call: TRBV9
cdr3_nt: TGTGCCAGCAGCTTCGGAGAGGGACAGGGGGCAGGTGGCTACACCTTC
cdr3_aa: CASSFGEGQGAGGYTF

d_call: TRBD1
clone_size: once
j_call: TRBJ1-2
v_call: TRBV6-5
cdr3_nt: TGTGCCAGCAGTTACTCGAGGCAGGGGGCCGATGGCTACACCTTC
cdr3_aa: CASSYSRQGADGYTF

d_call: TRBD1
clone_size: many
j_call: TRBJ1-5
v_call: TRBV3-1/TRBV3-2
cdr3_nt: TGTGCCAGCAGCCGCGACAGGGGAAATCAGCCCCAGCATTTT
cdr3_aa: CASSRDRGNQPQHF

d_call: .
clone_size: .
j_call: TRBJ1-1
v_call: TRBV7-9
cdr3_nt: TGTGCCAGCAGCTTACTAACAGGGAGGAACACTGAAGCTTTCTTT
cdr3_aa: CASSLLTGRNTEAFF

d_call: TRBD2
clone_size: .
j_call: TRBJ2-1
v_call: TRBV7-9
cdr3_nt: TGTGCCAGCAGCTCTGATCTAGCGGATAGCTCCTACAATGAGCAGTTCTTC
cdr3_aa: CASSSDLADSSYNEQFF

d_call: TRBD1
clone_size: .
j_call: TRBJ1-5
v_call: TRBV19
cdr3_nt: TGTGCCAGTAGTCCTTATCTTAAACGGGACAGGGTTAATCAGCCCCAGCATTTT
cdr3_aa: CASSPYLKRDRVNQPQHF

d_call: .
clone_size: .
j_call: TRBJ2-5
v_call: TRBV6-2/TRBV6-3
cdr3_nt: TGTGCCAGCAGTCGCTCGGGACTTGTTGAAGGGACCCAGTACTTC
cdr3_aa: CASSRSGLVEGTQYF

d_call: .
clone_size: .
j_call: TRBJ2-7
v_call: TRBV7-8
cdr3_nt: TGTGCCAGCAGCAGAGACAACTACGAGCAGTACTTC
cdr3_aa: CASSRDNYEQYF

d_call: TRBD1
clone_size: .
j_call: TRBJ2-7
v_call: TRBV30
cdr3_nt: TGTGCCTCGGGACAGGGGTCCTACGAGCAGTACTTC
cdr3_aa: CASGQGSYEQYF

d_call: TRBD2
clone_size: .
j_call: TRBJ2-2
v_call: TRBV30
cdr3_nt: TGTGCCTGTCAAAAAGCGGGAGGGCGTTCCGGGGAGCTGTTTTTT
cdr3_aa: CACQKAGGRSGELFF

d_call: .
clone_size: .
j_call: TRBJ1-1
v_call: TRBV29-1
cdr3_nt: TGCAGCTTCAGGGGGAACACTGAAGCTTTCTTT
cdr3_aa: CSFRGNTEAFF

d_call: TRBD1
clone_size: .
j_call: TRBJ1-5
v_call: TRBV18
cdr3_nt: TGTGCCAGTGGATTGGGACAGCTCAATCAGCCCCAGCATTTT
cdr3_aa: CASGLGQLNQPQHF

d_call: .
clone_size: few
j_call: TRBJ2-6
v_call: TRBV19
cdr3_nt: TGTGCCACCGGGAGTGATGGGGCCAACGTCCTGACTTTC
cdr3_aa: CATGSDGANVLTF

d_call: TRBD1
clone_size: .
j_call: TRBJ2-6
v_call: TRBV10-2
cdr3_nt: TGCGCCAGCGGACGAGGGGGCGCTGGGGCCAACGTCCTGACTTTC
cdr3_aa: CASGRGGAGANVLTF

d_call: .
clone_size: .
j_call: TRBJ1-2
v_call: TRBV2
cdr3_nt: TGTGCCAGCAGTCCCAGTGTAAACTATGGCTACACCTTC
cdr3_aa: CASSPSVNYGYTF

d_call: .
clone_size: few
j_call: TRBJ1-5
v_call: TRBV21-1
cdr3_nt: TGTGCCAACCACCCCCCGCCAGGTCCTGTGAATTTT
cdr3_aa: CANHPPPGPVNF

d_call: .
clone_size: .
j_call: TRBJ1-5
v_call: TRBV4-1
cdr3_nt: TGCGCCAGCAGCCAAGAGGTTGGAGCGTCCCCAAGATTTGGCAATCAGCCCCAGCATTTT
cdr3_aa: CASSQEVGASPRFGNQPQHF

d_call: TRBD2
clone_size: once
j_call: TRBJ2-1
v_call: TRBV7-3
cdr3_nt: TGTGCCAGCAGCCCGTTCCCGACTAGCGGTTACGGGAATGAGCAGTTCTTC
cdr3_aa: CASSPFPTSGYGNEQFF

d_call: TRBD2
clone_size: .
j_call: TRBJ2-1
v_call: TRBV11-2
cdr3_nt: TGTGCCAGCACTAGCGGGATCTACAATGAGCAGTTCTTC
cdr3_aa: CASTSGIYNEQFF

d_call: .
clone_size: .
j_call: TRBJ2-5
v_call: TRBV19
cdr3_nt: TGTGCCGCCCGGGACAAAGACCAAGAGACCCAGTACTTC
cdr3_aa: CAARDKDQETQYF

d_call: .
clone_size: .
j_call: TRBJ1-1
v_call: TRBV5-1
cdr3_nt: TGCGCCAGCAGGTTCGGGGTGAACACTGAAGCTTTCTTT
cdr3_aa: CASRFGVNTEAFF

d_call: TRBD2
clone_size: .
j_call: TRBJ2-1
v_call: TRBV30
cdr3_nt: TGTGCCTGGAGTGGGGAGGGGATATACAATGAGCAGTTCTTC
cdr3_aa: CAWSGEGIYNEQFF

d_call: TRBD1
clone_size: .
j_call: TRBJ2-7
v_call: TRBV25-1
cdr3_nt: TGTGCCAGCAGTGAATTCGGGACAGGGAACTACGAGCAGTACTTC
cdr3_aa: CASSEFGTGNYEQYF

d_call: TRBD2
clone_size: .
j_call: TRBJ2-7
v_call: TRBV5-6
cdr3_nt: TGTGCCAGCAGCCGTAGCGGGAGGCTTGACGGCGAGCAGTACTTC
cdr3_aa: CASSRSGRLDGEQYF

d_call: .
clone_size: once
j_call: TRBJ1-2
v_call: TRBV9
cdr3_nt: TGTGCCAGCAGCGCCCCTCCGGGCTACACCTTC
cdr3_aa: CASSAPPGYTF

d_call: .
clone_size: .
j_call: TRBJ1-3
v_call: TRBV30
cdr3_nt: TGTGCCTGGAGTCTATCGCCCCCAGGGGCTGGAAACACCATATATTTT
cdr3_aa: CAWSLSPPGAGNTIYF

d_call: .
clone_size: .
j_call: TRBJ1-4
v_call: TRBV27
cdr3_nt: TGTGCCAGCGTACCTCCGGAGCTTCAAAATGAAAAACTGTTTTTT
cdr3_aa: CASVPPELQNEKLFF

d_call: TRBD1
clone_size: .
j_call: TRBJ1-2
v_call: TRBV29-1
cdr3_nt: TGCAGCGTAGATACCGGGACAGGGAGAAATGGCTACACCTTC
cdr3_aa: CSVDTGTGRNGYTF

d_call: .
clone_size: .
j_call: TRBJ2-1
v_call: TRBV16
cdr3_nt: TGTGCCAGCAGCCAATGGGCCGCCGGAAACAATGAGCAGTTCTTC
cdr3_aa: CASSQWAAGNNEQFF

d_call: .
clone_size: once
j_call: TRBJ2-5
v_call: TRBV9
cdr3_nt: TGTGCCAGCAGCGTTGCGGGCACGCAAGAGACCCAGTACTTC
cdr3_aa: CASSVAGTQETQYF

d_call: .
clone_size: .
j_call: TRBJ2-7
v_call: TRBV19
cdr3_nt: TGTGCCAGTAGTATAAGCCGGGGGACGGGGGCCTACGAGCAGTACTTC
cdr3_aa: CASSISRGTGAYEQYF

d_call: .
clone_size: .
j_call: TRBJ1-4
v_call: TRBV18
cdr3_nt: TGTGCCAGCTCACCGTGGGGCCGCAGTGAAAAACTGTTTTTT
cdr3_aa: CASSPWGRSEKLFF

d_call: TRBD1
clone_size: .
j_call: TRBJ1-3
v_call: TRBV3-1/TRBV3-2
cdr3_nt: TGTGCCAGCAGCCCCCGGGACAGGGGGCTCACCATATATTTT
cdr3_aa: CASSPRDRGLTIYF

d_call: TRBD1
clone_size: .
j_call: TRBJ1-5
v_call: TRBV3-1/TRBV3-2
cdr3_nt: TGTGCCAGCAGCTCGGGACAGGGTAGGCAGCCCCAGCATTTT
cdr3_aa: CASSSGQGRQPQHF

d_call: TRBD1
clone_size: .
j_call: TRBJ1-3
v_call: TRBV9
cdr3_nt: TGTGCCAGCAGCGTCAGGCCGTTCTGGACAGGTTCGAGCTCTGGAAACACCATATATTTT
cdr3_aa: CASSVRPFWTGSSSGNTIYF

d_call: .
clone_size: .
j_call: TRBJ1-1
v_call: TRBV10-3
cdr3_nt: TGTGCCATCAATGGGGCCCTGAACACTGAAGCTTTCTTT
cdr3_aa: CAINGALNTEAFF

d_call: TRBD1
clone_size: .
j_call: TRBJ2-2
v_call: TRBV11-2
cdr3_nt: TGTGCCACCGTCACCACAGGGCAGGGGGCGGTCGGGGAGCTGTTTTTT
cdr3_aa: CATVTTGQGAVGELFF

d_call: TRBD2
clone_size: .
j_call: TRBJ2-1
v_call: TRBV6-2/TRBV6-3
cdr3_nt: TGTGCCAGCAGTTACTCGATGGGGTTCCTAGCGGGAGGAAACGAGCAGTTCTTC
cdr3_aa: CASSYSMGFLAGGNEQFF

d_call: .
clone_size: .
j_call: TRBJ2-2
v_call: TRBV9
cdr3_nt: TGTGCCAGCAGCTTCGGTACCGGGGAGCTGTTTTTT
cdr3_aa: CASSFGTGELFF

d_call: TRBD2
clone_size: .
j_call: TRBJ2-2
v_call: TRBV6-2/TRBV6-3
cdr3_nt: TGTGCCAGCAGTTACTTAGCGGGAGGCGGCACCGGGGAGCTGTTTTTT
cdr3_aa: CASSYLAGGGTGELFF

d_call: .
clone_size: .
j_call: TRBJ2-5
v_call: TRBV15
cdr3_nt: TGTGCCACCAGCAGAGTAAGCCCCCTTGTGGATCTAAAAGGGGGAGAGACCCAGTACTTC
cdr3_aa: CATSRVSPLVDLKGGETQYF

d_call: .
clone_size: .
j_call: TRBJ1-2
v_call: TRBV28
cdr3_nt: TGTGCCAGCAGTTCCTGGGAGGGGTCCAACTATGGCTACACCTTC
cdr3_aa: CASSSWEGSNYGYTF

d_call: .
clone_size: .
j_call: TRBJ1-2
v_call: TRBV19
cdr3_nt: TGTGCCAGTAGTATCCCAGGGGCGAAGAGCTACACCTTC
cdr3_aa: CASSIPGAKSYTF

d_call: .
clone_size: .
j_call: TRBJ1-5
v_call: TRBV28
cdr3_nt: TGTGCCAGCAGTTTCGGAGAGGGAAGGAGGGCTCAGCCCCAGCATTTT
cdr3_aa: CASSFGEGRRAQPQHF

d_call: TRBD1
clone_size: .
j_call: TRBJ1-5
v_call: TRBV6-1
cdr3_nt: TGTGCCAGCAGTGAAATTAGGACAGGTTCTACTAATCAGCCCCAGCATTTT
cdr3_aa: CASSEIRTGSTNQPQHF

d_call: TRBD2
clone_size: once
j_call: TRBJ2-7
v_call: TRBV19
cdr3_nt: TGTGCCAGTAGTAAGGGACTAGCCTACGAGCAGTACTTC
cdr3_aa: CASSKGLAYEQYF

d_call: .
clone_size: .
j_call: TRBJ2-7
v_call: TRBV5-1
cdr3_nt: TGCGCCAGCAGCTATAGCTCCTACGAGCAGTACTTC
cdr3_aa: CASSYSSYEQYF

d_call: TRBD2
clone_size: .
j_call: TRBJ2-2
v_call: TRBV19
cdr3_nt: TGTGCCAGTGAAGGACTAGCGGTAAACACCGGGGAGCTGTTTTTT
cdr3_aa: CASEGLAVNTGELFF

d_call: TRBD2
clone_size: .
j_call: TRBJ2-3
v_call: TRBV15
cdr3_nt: TGTGCCACCAGCAGGAGGGGGGCCCAAGGAGCGGGAGCAGATACGCAGTATTTT
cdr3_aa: CATSRRGAQGAGADTQYF

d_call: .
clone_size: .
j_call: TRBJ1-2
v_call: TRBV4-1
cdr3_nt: TGCGCCAGCAGCCAAGGCGGAGGGGTAGGGTATGGCTACACCTTC
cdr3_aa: CASSQGGGVGYGYTF

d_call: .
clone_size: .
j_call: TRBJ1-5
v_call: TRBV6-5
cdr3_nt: TGTGCCAGCAGTTACTCGGAGCAGACCGGAGGGACCCAGCATTTT
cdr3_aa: CASSYSEQTGGTQHF

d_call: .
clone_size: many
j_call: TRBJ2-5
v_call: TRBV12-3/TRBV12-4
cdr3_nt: TGTGCCAGCTCCAGGGGGCGGGAGGAGACCCAGTACTTC
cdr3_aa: CASSRGREETQYF

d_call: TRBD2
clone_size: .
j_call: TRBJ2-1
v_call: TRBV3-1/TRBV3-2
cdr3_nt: TGTGCCAGCAGCCAAGTCTGGACTAGCGGGATGCATGAGCAGTTCTTC
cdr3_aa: CASSQVWTSGMHEQFF

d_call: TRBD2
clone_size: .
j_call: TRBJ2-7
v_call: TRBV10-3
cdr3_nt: TGTGCCATCAGTGCCCCCCGGGAGGGGGACTACGAGCAGTACTTC
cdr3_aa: CAISAPREGDYEQYF